These T cell receptor beta chains were read from a single sample in a study of identical twins. TCRdb re-called the 5' RACE reads with MiXCR, one entry per CDR3 protein. The data show nearly 900,000 distinct CDR3 sequences, more than 9% seen once. This sample also belongs to another study, concerning yellow fever vaccine responses in identical twins.

The sequenced sample was PBMCs. The source is a woman younger than 35 in good health. Each CDR3 is given with its conserved first and last residue. Each record gives: J gene, clone size, V gene, D gene, CDR3 DNA, CDR3 protein. D genes are given only for firm matches. Size is stated for part of the rows, as once, few or many counts, or as a class when the clone is expanded.

TRBJ2-3 few TRBV7-9 - TGTGCAAGCAGCTTATTTATTGCGGGAAACACAGATACGCAGTATTTT CASSLFIAGNTDTQYF
TRBJ2-7 - TRBV20-1 TRBD2 TGCAGTGCTATAGGGACTAGCGGGAGCACCGCCTACGAGCAGTACTTC CSAIGTSGSTAYEQYF
TRBJ2-2 few TRBV12-3/TRBV12-4 TRBD2 TGTGCCAGCAGTTTGGGGAGGGTTGGCGGACTAGCCTCGAACACCGGGGAGCTGTTTTTT CASSLGRVGGLASNTGELFF
TRBJ2-5 - TRBV20-1 TRBD2 TGCAGTCCTCGGACACCCCCGGGAAGGAGCGGGACGGAGACCCAGTACTTC CSPRTPPGRSGTETQYF
TRBJ2-7 - TRBV5-5 - TGTGCCAGCAGCTTGGGCGGCACCACCGAGCAGTACTTC CASSLGGTTEQYF
TRBJ2-1 few TRBV20-1 TRBD2 TGCAGTGCGGGACTAGAAGGGAATGAGCAGTTCTTC CSAGLEGNEQFF
TRBJ1-1 few TRBV10-2 - TGCGCCAGCAGAGAAACAGGGAGAGGGAACACTGAAGCTTTCTTT CASRETGRGNTEAFF
TRBJ2-7 - TRBV19 - TGTGCCAGTAGTATCGGTTCCGGGGTTACCTACGAGCAGTACTTC CASSIGSGVTYEQYF
TRBJ1-2 many TRBV29-1 - TGCAGCGGGGCAGTTTCCTATGGCTACACCTTC CSGAVSYGYTF
TRBJ2-1 few TRBV12-3/TRBV12-4 - TGTGCCAGCAGTTTTCCTGGCAGCGTAGAGTTCTTC CASSFPGSVEFF
TRBJ1-2 few TRBV6-1 - TGTGCCAGCAGTGATTTATCGATTACTAACTATGGCTACACCTTC CASSDLSITNYGYTF
TRBJ1-3 - TRBV4-2 - TGTGCCAGCAGCCAAGCTTACGGAAACACCATATATTTT CASSQAYGNTIYF
TRBJ2-7 many TRBV29-1 - TGCAGCGTTGAAGAAGAGTCCGATACCTCCTACGAGCAGTACTTC CSVEEESDTSYEQYF
TRBJ2-5 - TRBV19 TRBD1 TGTGCCAGTAGGACACAGGGGGCAGAGACCCAGTACTTC CASRTQGAETQYF
TRBJ2-5 - TRBV14 - TGTGCCAGCAGCCCACAGGGTCTGACCCAGTACTTC CASSPQGLTQYF
TRBJ2-3 few TRBV3-1 - TGTGCCAGCAGCCAGGCCGGGGGCGGAGGAGGGCAGTATTTT CASSQAGGGGGQYF
TRBJ1-2 few TRBV20-1 - TGCAGTGCCCCCAGGAGTTCCAATGGCTACACCTTC CSAPRSSNGYTF
TRBJ2-3 few TRBV20-1 - TGCAGTGCTGTAGCTGTGGGAGTCACAGATACGCAGTATTTT CSAVAVGVTDTQYF
TRBJ2-1 few TRBV5-6 TRBD1 TGTGCCAGCAGCCAAAGGGGGCGGCGCACCTACAATGAGCAGTTCTTC CASSQRGRRTYNEQFF
TRBJ2-6 - TRBV9 - TGTGCCAGCAGCGAACACTTGGATGGGGCCAACGTCCTGACTTTC CASSEHLDGANVLTF
TRBJ2-5 - TRBV12-5 TRBD1 TGTGCTAGTGCCCCTTATGGACAGGGGGGCGAGACCCAGTACTTC CASAPYGQGGETQYF
TRBJ1-3 - TRBV12-3/TRBV12-4 - TGTGCCAGCAGTTTACCAGGGGCGCGAAACACCATATATTTT CASSLPGARNTIYF
TRBJ1-1 - TRBV13 - TGTGCCAGCAGATACGCAGGGGCGCTTTCTGAAGCTTTCTTT CASRYAGALSEAFF
TRBJ2-3 many TRBV9 - TGTGCCAGCAGCCCAAGGGGAACCCCGGCAGGGGCAGATACGCAGTATTTT CASSPRGTPAGADTQYF
TRBJ1-3 few TRBV12-3/TRBV12-4 - TGTGCCAACACAAATTACAGGGCACCCTCTGGAAACACCATATATTTT CANTNYRAPSGNTIYF
TRBJ2-2 - TRBV6-5 - TGTGCCAGCAGTTACGACAGGAACACCGGGGAGCTGTTTTTT CASSYDRNTGELFF
TRBJ2-2 few TRBV9 - TGTGCCAGCAGCGTCGAAGGGGTCGGGGAGCTGTTTTTT CASSVEGVGELFF
TRBJ2-5 few TRBV20-1 - TGCAGTGCTAGAGAACTCCAAGAGACCCAGTACTTC CSARELQETQYF
TRBJ1-5 many TRBV20-1 TRBD1 TGCAGTGCTAGTTTCAGGGGGGGCCTCAATCAGCCCCAGCATTTT CSASFRGGLNQPQHF
TRBJ2-1 many TRBV5-1 TRBD2 TGCGCCAGCAGCCCCGGGACTAGCGGGTACTCCTACAATGAGCAGTTCTTC CASSPGTSGYSYNEQFF
TRBJ1-1 - TRBV5-1 - TGCGCCAGCAGCTGGGGGGACATCATGAACACTGAAGCTTTCTTT CASSWGDIMNTEAFF
TRBJ2-1 - TRBV12-3/TRBV12-4 TRBD2 TGTGCCAGCAGTTTAAGGTCTAGCGGCTACAATGAGCAGTTCTTC CASSLRSSGYNEQFF
TRBJ2-6 few TRBV6-2/TRBV6-3 - TGTGCCAGCAGCCTCAGGCGGGGGCTTGGGGCCAACGTCCTGACTTTC CASSLRRGLGANVLTF
TRBJ1-4 - TRBV6-1 TRBD1 TGTGCCAGCAGTGCGGAGACAGGGCTTGAAAAACTGTTTTTT CASSAETGLEKLFF
TRBJ2-2 few TRBV10-3 TRBD2 TGTGCCATCAGTGGAACACGGAGCGGGACCGGCACCGGGGAGCTGTTTTTT CAISGTRSGTGTGELFF
TRBJ2-3 - TRBV20-1 - TGCAGTGCTCGGGACCGATTCACCACAGATACGCAGTATTTT CSARDRFTTDTQYF
TRBJ2-1 few TRBV18 - TGTGCCAGCTCACCACCGGCGGGGTACAGCTCCTACAATGAGCAGTTCTTC CASSPPAGYSSYNEQFF
TRBJ2-3 few TRBV9 TRBD2 TGTGCCAGCAGCGTCGGTAGCGGGAGGTCCACAGATACGCAGTATTTT CASSVGSGRSTDTQYF
TRBJ2-2 few TRBV4-1 TRBD1 TGCGCCAGCAGCCAAGATACAGGGGCCGGAAGATACACCGGGGAGCTGTTTTTT CASSQDTGAGRYTGELFF
TRBJ2-2 - TRBV2 TRBD2 TGTGCCAGTTCGACTAGCGGGCTCACCGGGGAGCTGTTTTTT CASSTSGLTGELFF
TRBJ2-7 many TRBV5-1 - TGCGCCAGCAGCTCCCCCGGGAGTAGCTACGAGCAGTACTTC CASSSPGSSYEQYF
TRBJ1-5 few TRBV12-3/TRBV12-4 - TGTGCCAGCAGTTTAGAGTTATCGAATCAGCCCCAGCATTTT CASSLELSNQPQHF
TRBJ1-3 - TRBV29-1 TRBD1 TGCAGCGTTGAAGTTCTTGCCTCGGACAGGGGGCCGGGAAACACCATATATTTT CSVEVLASDRGPGNTIYF
TRBJ2-5 many TRBV12-3/TRBV12-4 - TGTGCCAGCAGTTTCAGACAGCAAGAGACCCAGTACTTC CASSFRQQETQYF
TRBJ1-1 few TRBV5-1 - TGCGCCAGCAGCCCACGGACAGATGGGACTGAAGCTTTCTTT CASSPRTDGTEAFF
TRBJ2-1 many TRBV7-4 - TGTGCCAGCAGCTTAGGGACACCTAACGAGCAGTTCTTC CASSLGTPNEQFF
TRBJ2-7 few TRBV5-1 TRBD2 TGCGCCAGCAGCTTGGGTACTAGCGGGAGTCTCCCGAAAGAGCAGTACTTC CASSLGTSGSLPKEQYF
TRBJ1-2 few TRBV12-3/TRBV12-4 - TGTGCCAGCAGTTTTCTCGGGGGGGGTTATGGCTACACCTTC CASSFLGGGYGYTF
TRBJ1-5 many TRBV7-3 TRBD1 TGTGCCAGCAGCTGTCCGGGACAGGGGAATAGCAATCAGCCCCAGCATTTT CASSCPGQGNSNQPQHF
TRBJ2-1 few TRBV5-6 - TGTGCCAGCAGCTTGTATGGTTCACTTTACAATGAGCAGTTCTTC CASSLYGSLYNEQFF
TRBJ2-5 - TRBV7-9 - TGTGCCAGCAGCTTAGTTCCGAGGGTGGAGACCCAGTACTTC CASSLVPRVETQYF
TRBJ1-6 - TRBV25-1 - TGTGCCAGCAGTGAATATCTTAGCGATTCACCCCTCCACTTT CASSEYLSDSPLHF
TRBJ1-5 - TRBV20-1 - TGCAGTGCTAGAGAGGTGCCAGTCAGCAATCAGCCCCAGCATTTT CSAREVPVSNQPQHF